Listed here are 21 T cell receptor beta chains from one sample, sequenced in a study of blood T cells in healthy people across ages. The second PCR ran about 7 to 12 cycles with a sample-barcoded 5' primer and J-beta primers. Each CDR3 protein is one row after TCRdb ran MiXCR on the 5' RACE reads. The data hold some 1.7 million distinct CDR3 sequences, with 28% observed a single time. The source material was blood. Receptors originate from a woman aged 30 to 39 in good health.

CDR3 in amino acids: CASSSGLAPNEQFF. CDR3 DNA sequence: TGTGCCAGCAGCTCTGGACTAGCCCCCAATGAGCAGTTCTTC. The chain employs TRBV7-2 and TRBJ2-1, with 8 nucleotides matching TRBD2. The CDR3 is 14 residues long. CDR1 is SGHTA, CDR2 FQGNSA, per germline. V lost 4 bases to trimming and J lost 6 bases; unmatched junction nucleotides: 5. Full variable domain (missing parts from reference TRBV7-2 and TRBJ2-1): GAGVSQSPSNKVTEKGKDVELRCDPISGHTALYWYRQSLGQGLEFLIYFQGNSAPDKSGLPSDRFSAERTGGSVSTLTIQRTQQEDSAVYLCASSSGLAPNEQFFGPGTRLTVL.

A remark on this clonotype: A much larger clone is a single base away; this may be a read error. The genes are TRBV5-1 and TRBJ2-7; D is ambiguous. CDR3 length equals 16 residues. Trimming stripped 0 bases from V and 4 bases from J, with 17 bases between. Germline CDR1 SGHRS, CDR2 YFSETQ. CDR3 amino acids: CASSLGPVDKIYEQYF. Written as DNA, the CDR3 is TGCGCCAGCAGCTTGGGACCAGTCGACAAAATTTACGAGCAGTACTTC.

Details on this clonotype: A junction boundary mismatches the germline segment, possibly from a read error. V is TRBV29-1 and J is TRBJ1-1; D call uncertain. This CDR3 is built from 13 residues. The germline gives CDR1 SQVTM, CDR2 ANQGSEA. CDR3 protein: CSVEKSSGAESFF. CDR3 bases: TGCAGCGTCGAAAAATCCTCAGGAGCTGAATCTTTCTTT.

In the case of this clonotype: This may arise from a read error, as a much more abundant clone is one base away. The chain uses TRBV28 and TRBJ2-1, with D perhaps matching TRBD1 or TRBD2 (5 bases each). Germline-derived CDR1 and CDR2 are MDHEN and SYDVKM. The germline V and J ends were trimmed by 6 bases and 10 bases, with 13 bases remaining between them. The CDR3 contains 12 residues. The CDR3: CASRRGREEQFF. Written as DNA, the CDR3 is TGTGCCAGCAGGAGGGGAAGGGAGGAGCAGTTCTTC.

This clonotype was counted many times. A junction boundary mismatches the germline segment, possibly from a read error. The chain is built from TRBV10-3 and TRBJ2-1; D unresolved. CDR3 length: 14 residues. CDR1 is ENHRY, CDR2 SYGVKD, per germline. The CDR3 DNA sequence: TGTGCCATCGGTGATACAAGCCCCTACAATGAGCAGTTCTTC. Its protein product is CAIGDTSPYNEQFF.

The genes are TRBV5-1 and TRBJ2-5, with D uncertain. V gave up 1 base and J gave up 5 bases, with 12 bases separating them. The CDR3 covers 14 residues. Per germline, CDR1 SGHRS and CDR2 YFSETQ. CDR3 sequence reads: CASSLNMGRETQYF. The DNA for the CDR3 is TGCGCCAGCAGCTTGAATATGGGTAGGGAGACCCAGTACTTC.

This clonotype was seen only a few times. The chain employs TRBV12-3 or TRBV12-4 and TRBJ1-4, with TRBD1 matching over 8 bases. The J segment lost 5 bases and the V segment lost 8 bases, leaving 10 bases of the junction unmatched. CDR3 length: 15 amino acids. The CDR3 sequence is CASARQGANNEKLFF. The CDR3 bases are TGTGCCAGCGCTCGGCAGGGGGCTAACAATGAAAAACTGTTTTTT.

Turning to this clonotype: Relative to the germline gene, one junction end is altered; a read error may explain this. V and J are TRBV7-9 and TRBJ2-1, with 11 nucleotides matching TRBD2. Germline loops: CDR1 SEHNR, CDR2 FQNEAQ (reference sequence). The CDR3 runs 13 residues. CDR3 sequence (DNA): TGTGCCAGCAGCCTAGCGGGAGGTAGTAAGCAGTTCTTC. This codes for CASSLAGGSKQFF.

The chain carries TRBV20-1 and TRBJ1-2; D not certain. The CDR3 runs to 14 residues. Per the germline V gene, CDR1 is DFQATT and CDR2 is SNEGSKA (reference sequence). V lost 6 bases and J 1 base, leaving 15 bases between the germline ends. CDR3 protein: CSANPHGNNYGYTF. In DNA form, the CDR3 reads TGCAGTGCGAACCCCCATGGGAATAACTATGGCTACACCTTC.

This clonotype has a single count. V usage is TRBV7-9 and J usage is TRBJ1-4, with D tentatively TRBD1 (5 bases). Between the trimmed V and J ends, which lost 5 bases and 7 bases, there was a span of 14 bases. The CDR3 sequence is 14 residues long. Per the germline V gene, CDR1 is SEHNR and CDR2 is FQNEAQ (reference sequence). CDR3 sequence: CASSPPGKGEKLFF. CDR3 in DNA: TGTGCCAGCAGCCCCCCAGGGAAGGGTGAAAAACTGTTTTTT.

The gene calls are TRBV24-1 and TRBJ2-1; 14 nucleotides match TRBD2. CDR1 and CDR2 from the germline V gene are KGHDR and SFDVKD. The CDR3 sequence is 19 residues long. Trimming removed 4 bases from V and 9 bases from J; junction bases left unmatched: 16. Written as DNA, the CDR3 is TGTGCCACCAGTGACTCCCCTTCGACTAGCGGGAGGGCAAAAGGTGAGCAGTTCTTC. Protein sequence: CATSDSPSTSGRAKGEQFF.

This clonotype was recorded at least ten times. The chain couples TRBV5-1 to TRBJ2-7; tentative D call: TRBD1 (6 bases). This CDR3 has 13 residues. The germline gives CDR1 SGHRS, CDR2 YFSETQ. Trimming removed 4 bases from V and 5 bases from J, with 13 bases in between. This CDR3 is CASSHPSGDEQYF. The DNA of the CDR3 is TGCGCCAGCAGCCACCCCTCAGGGGACGAGCAGTACTTC.

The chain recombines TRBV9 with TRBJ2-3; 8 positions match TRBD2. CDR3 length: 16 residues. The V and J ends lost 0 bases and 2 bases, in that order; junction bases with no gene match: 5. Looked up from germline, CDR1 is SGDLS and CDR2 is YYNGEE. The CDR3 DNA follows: TGTGCCAGCAGCGTAGATAGCGGGGACCCCACAGATACGCAGTATTTT. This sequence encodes CASSVDSGDPTDTQYF.

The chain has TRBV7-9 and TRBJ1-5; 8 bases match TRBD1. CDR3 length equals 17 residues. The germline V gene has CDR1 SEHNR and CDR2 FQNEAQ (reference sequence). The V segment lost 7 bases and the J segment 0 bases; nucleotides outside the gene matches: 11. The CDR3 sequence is CASIHRDRTYSNQPQHF. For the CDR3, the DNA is TGTGCCAGCATCCACCGGGACAGGACGTATAGCAATCAGCCCCAGCATTTT. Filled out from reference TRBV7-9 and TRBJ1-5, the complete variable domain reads DTGVSQNPRHKITKRGQNVTFRCDPISEHNRLYWYRQTLGQGPEFLTYFQNEAQLEKSRLLSDRFSAERPKGSFSTLEIQRTEQGDSAMYLCASIHRDRTYSNQPQHFGDGTRLSIL.

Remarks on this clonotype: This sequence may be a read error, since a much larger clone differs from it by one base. CDR3: CATSEQETQFF. For the CDR3, the DNA is TGTGCCACCAGTGAGCAAGAGACCCAGTTCTTC. This sequence joins TRBV24-1 and TRBJ2-5; no definite D call. Near its end, the DNA agrees better with TRBJ2-1, so the J call may be wrong. The CDR3 covers 11 residues. Germline values: CDR1 KGHDR, CDR2 SFDVKD.

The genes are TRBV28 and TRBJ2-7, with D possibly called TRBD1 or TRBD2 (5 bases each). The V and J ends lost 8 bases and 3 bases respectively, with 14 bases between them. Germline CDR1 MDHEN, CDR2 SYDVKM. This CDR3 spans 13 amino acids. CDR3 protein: CASLRMGDYEQYF. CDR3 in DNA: TGTGCCAGCCTTCGGATGGGGGACTACGAGCAGTACTTC.

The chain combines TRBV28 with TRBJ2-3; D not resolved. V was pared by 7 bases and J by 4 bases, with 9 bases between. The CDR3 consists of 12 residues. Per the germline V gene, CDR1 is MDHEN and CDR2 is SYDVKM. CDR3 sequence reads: CASNASADTQYF. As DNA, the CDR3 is TGTGCCAGCAATGCCAGCGCAGATACGCAGTATTTT.

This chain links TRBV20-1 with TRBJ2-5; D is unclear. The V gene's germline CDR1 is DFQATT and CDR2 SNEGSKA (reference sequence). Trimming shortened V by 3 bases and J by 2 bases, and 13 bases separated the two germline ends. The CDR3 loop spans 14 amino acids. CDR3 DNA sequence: TGCAGTGCTAGTGTGAGGCTCGGACAAGAGACCCAGTACTTC. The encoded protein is CSASVRLGQETQYF.

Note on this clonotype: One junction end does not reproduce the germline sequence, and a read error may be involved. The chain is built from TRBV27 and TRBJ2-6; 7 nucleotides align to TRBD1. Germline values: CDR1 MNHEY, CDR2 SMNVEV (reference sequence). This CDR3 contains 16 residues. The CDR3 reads CASSFGDSSGANFLTF. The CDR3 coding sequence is TGTGCCAGCAGTTTCGGGGACAGCTCTGGGGCCAACTTCCTGACTTTC.

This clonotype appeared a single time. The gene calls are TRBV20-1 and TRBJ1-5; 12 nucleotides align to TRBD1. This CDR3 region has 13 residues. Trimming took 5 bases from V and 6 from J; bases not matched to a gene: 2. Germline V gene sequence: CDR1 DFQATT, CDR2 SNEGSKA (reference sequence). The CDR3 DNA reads TGCAGTGCTCGGGGACAGGGGGCTCAGCCCCAGCATTTT. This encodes CSARGQGAQPQHF.

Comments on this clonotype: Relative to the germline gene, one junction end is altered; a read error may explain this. The CDR3 bases are TGTGCCAGCGGCCACCCCCCAGGCACCTCAACTAATGAAAAACTGTTTTTT. This gives the protein CASGHPPGTSTNEKLFF. V gene TRBV4-2 combines with J gene TRBJ1-4; D is uncertain. The CDR3 sequence is 17 residues long. The germline CDR1 and CDR2 sequences are LGHNA and YNFKEQ.